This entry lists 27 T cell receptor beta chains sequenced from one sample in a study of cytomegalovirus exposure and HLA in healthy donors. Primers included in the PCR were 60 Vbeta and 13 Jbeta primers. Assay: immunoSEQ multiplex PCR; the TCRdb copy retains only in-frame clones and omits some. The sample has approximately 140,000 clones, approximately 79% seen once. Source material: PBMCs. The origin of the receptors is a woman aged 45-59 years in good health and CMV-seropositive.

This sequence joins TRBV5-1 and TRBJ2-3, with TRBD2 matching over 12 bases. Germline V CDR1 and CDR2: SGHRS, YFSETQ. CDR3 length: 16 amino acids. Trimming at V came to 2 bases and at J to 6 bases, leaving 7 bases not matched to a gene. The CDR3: CASSFGLAGRLDTQYF. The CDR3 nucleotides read TGCGCCAGCAGCTTCGGACTAGCGGGGAGATTGGATACGCAGTATTTT.

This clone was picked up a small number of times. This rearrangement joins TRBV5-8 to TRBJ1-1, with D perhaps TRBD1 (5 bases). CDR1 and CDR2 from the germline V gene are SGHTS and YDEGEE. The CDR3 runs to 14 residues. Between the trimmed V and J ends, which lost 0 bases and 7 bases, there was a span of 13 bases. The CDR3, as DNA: TGTGCCAGCAGCTTGGGGGCGGGGCCGGGTGAAGCTTTCTTT. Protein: CASSLGAGPGEAFF.

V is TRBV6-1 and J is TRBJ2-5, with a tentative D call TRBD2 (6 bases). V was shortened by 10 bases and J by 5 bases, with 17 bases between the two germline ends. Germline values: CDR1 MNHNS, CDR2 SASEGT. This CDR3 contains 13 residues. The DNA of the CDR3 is TGTGCCACTCTCCGGGAGCGTGGGGAGACCCAGTACTTC. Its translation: CATLRERGETQYF.

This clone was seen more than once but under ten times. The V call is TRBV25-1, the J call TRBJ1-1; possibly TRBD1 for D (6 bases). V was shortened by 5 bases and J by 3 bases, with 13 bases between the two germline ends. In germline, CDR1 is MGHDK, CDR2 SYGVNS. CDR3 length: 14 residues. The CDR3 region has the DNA TGTGCCAGCAGTCCCGGGGGGCTGGACACTGAAGCTTTCTTT. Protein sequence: CASSPGGLDTEAFF.

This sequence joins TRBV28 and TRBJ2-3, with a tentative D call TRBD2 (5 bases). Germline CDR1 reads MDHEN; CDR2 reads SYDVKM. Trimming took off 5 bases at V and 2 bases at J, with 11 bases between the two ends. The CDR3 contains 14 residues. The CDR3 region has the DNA TGTGCCAGCAGTCCACCTCGGGACACAGATACGCAGTATTTT. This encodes CASSPPRDTDTQYF.

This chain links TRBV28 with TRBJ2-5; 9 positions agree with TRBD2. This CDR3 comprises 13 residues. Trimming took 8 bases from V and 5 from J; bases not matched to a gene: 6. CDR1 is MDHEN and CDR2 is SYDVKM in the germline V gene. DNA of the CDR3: TGTGCCAGCCTAAGCGGGGGGCGGGAGACCCAGTACTTC. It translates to CASLSGGRETQYF. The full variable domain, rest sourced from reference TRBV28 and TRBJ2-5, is DVKVTQSSRYLVKRTGEKVFLECVQDMDHENMFWYRQDPGLGLRLIYFSYDVKMKEKGDIPEGYSVSREKKERFSLILESASTNQTSMYLCASLSGGRETQYFGPGTRLLVL.

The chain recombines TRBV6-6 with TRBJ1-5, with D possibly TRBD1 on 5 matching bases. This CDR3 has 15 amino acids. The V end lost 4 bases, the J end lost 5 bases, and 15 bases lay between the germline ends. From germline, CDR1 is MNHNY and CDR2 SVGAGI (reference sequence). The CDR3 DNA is TGTGCCAGCAGTTGGGGTCGTAACAGGTATCAGCCCCAGCATTTT. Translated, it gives CASSWGRNRYQPQHF.

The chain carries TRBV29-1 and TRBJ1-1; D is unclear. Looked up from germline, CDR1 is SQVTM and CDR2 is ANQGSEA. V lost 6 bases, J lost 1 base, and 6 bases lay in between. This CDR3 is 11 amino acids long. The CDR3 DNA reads TGCAGCGTAACAGAGAACACTGAAGCTTTCTTT. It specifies CSVTENTEAFF.

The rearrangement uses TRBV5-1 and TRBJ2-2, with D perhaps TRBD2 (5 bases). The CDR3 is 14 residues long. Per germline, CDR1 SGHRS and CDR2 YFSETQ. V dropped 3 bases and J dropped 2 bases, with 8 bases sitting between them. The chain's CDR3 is CASSSGSNTGELFF. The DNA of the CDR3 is TGCGCCAGCAGCTCTGGGAGCAACACCGGGGAGCTGTTTTTT. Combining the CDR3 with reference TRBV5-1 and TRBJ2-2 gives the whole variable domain KAGVTQTPRYLIKTRGQQVTLSCSPISGHRSVSWYQQTPGQGLQFLFEYFSETQRNKGNFPGRFSGRQFSNSRSEMNVSTLELGDSALYLCASSSGSNTGELFFGEGSRLTVL.

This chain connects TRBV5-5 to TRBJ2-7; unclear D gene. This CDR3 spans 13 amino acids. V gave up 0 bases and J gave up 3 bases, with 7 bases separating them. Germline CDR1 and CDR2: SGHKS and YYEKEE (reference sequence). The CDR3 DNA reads TGTGCCAGCAGCTTGGGCCACAGCTACGAGCAGTACTTC. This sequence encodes CASSLGHSYEQYF.

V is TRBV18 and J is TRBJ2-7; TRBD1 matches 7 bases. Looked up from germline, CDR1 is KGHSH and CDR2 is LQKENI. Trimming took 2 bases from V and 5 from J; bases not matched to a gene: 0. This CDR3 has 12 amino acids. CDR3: CASSPDRDEQYF. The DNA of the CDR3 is TGTGCCAGCTCACCAGACAGGGACGAGCAGTACTTC. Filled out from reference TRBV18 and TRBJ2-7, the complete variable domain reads NAGVMQNPRHLVRRRGQEARLRCSPMKGHSHVYWYRQLPEEGLKFMVYLQKENIIDESGMPKERFSAEFPKEGPSILRIQQVVRGDSAAYFCASSPDRDEQYFGPGTRLTVT.

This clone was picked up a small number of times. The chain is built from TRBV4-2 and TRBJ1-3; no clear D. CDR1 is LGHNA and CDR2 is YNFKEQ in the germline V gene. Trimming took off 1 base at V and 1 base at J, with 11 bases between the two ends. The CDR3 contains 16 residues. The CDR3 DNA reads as TGTGCCAGCAGCCAAGTGGCAGATATATCTGGAAACACCATATATTTT. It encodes CASSQVADISGNTIYF.

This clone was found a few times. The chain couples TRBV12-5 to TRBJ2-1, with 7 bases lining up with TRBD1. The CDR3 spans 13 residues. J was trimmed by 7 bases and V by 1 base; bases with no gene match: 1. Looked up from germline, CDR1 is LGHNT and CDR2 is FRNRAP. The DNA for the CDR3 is TGTGCTAGTGGTTTGGGCAGGGGGAATGAGCAGTTCTTC. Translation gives CASGLGRGNEQFF.

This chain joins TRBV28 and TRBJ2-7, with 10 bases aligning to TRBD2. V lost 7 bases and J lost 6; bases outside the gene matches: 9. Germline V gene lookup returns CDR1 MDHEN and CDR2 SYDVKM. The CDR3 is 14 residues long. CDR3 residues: CASTPGLAIGEQYF. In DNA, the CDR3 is TGTGCCAGCACCCCGGGACTAGCGATAGGCGAGCAGTACTTC.

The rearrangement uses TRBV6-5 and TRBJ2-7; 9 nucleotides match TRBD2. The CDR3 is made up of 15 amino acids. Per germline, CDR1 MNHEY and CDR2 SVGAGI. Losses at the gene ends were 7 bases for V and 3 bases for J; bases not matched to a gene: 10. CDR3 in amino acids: CASNSLAGTFYEQYF. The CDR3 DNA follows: TGTGCCAGCAACAGCCTAGCGGGGACCTTCTACGAGCAGTACTTC.

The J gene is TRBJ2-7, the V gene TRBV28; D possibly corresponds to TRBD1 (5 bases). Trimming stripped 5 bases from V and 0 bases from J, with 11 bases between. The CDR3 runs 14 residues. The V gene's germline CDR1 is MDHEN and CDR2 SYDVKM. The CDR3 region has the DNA TGTGCCAGCAGTGTCGACAGCGACTCCTACGAGCAGTACTTC. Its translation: CASSVDSDSYEQYF.

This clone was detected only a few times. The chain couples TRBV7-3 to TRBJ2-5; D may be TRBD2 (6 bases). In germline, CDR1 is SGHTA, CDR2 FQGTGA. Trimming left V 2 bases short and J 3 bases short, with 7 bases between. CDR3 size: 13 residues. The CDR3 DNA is TGTGCCAGCAGCTTAGGCGGGGAAGAGACCCAGTACTTC. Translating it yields CASSLGGEETQYF.

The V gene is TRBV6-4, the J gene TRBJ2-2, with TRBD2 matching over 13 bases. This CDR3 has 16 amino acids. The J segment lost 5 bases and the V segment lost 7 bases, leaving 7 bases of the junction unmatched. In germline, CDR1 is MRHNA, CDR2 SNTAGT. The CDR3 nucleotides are TGTGCCAGCACACGGACTAGCGGGGGAACAACCGGGGAGCTGTTTTTT. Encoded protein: CASTRTSGGTTGELFF.

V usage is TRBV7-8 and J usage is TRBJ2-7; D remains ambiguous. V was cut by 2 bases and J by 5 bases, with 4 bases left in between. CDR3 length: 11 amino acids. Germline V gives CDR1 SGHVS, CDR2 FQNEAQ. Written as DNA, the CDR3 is TGTGCCAGCAGCTTATATCACGAGCAGTACTTC. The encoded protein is CASSLYHEQYF.

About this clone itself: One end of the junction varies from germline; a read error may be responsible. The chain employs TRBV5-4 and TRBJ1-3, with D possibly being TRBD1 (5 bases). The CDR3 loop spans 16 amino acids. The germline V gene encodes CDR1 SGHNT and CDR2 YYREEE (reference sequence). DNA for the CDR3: TGTGCCAGCAGTCCGGACATCACAAGCTCTAGAAACACCATATATTTT. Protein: CASSPDITSSRNTIYF.

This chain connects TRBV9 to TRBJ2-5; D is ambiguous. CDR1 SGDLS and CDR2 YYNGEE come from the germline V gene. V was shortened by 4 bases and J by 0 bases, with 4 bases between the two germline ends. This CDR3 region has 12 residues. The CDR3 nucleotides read TGTGCCAGCAGCCGGTACCAAGAGACCCAGTACTTC. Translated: CASSRYQETQYF.

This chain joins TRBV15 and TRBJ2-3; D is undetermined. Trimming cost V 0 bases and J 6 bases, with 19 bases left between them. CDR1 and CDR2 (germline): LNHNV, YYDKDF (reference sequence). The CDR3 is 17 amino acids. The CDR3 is CATSRDRGVEALDTQYF. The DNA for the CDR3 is TGTGCCACCAGCAGAGACCGAGGAGTGGAAGCTCTGGATACGCAGTATTTT.

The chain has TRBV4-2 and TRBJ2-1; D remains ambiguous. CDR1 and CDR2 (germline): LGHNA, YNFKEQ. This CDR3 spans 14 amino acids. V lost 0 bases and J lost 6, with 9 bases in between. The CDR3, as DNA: TGTGCCAGCAGCCAAGAGGTTATGCGCAATGAGCAGTTCTTC. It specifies CASSQEVMRNEQFF.

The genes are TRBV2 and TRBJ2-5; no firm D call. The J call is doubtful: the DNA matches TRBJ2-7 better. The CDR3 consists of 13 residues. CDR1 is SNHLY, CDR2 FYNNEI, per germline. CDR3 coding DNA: TGTGCCACCACCCCCAGGCTCATGTACGAGCAGTACTTC. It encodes CATTPRLMYEQYF.

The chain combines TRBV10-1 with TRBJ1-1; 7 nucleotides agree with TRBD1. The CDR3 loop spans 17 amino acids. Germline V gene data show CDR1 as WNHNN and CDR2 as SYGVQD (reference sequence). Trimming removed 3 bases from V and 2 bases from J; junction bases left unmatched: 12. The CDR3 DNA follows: TGCGCCAGCAGTGACACGACAGGGATGCGTCTTAACACTGAAGCTTTCTTT. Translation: CASSDTTGMRLNTEAFF.

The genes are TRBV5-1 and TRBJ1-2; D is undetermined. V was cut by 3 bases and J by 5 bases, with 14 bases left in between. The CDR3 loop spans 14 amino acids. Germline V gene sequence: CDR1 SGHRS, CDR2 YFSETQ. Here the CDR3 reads CASSSVRGSYGYTF. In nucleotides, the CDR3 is TGCGCCAGCAGCTCCGTTCGGGGATCGTATGGCTACACCTTC. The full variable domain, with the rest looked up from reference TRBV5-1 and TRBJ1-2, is KAGVTQTPRYLIKTRGQQVTLSCSPISGHRSVSWYQQTPGQGLQFLFEYFSETQRNKGNFPGRFSGRQFSNSRSEMNVSTLELGDSALYLCASSSVRGSYGYTFGSGTRLTVV.

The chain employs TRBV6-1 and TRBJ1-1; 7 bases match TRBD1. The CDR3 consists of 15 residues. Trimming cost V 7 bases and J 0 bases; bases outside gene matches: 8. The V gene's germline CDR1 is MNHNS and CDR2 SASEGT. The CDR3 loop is CASNQRQGMNTEAFF. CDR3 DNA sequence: TGTGCCAGCAACCAACGACAGGGCATGAACACTGAAGCTTTCTTT.